This TCR beta chain came from a study of identical twins. Study-level findings and limits: Rather than following the same donors, the conclusions depended on cross-sectional statistical analysis.

This clonotype came up a few times. Its target is unknown. The CDR3 has 15 amino acids. V dropped 3 bases and J dropped 5; count of bases not matched to a gene: 9. Germline-derived CDR1 and CDR2 are LGHNA and YNFKEQ. One entry per CDR3 protein, called by TCRdb with MiXCR from the 5' RACE reads. The sample lists hundreds of thousands of distinct CDR3 sequences, over 20% seen once, with 4.3% in the top ten. These sequences were also reported in another study, on T cells expressing NK-cell markers.

This sequence originates from a woman aged 18-30 years in good health. V is TRBV4-2 and J is TRBJ2-5; TRBD2 matches 7 bases. The sample comprised PBMCs. The CDR3 region has the DNA TGTGCCAGCAGCCAGGGGCATGGGGGGGGGGAGACCCAGTACTTC. This sequence encodes CASSQGHGGGETQYF.